The sequence of this T cell receptor (beta chain) was determined in a study of T cells in Graves' hyperthyroidism and ophthalmopathy. The investigators amplified TCR beta CDR3 regions from RNA transcripts. The primer set for the first-round RT-PCR of the TCR CDR3 was HTBI. Each CDR3 protein is one row after TCRdb ran MiXCR on the multiplex PCR reads. The sample shows about 700,000 distinct CDR3 sequences, roughly 45% of them seen only once. This CDR3 has 15 amino acids. CDR1 is SEHNR, CDR2 FQNEAQ, per germline (reference sequence). The J segment lost 4 bases and the V segment lost 5 bases, leaving 8 bases of the junction unmatched.

The source material was peripheral blood or thyroid tissue (not recorded which). The chain is built from TRBV7-9 and TRBJ1-1, with TRBD1 matching over 9 bases. The sequence came from an adult man with Graves' disease, either hyperthyroidism or ophthalmopathy (not recorded which). The DNA for the CDR3 is TGTGCCAGCAGCCCGGGGGACAGGGAATCCACTGAAGCTTTCTTT. Amino acids: CASSPGDRESTEAFF.